This T cell receptor (beta chain) was captured by sequencing in a study of blood T cell repertoires in COVID-19 (dated by TCRdb to the early 2020s). Context from the whole study: Recovered participants in ImmuneRACE Cohort 3 were defined as having two consecutive negative NP/OP PCR tests, clearance from a healthcare professional, or resolution of symptoms. Collaborator samples came from the United States, Italy and Spain and covered acute and convalescent phases of COVID-19. The material from the prospective study consisted of cDNA or gDNA derived from T cells, B-cell-depleted T cells, or PBMCs. Deeply sampled blood TCRbeta repertoires from subjects exposed to, actively infected with, or recovered from COVID-19 were included in the dataset. The repertoires were made available in a free public database intended to serve as a resource for research on the immune response to SARS-CoV-2. The samples were drawn from two sources: the first 160 participants of the ongoing ImmuneRACE study, and 1,200 or so subjects contributed by 6 global collaborators. Sample metadata almost always included a de-identified subject ID, COVID-19 status, age in years and sex. HLA class I and class II types, where available, came from metadata supplied by the sample provider rather than from assay-based typing. The paper as a whole reports these results and caveats: The amount of clinical and demographic metadata varied by source and participant and was provided uncurated.

In the prospective study, participants were roughly 18 to 100 years old, resided in around 25 geographic areas of the United States, and were enrolled through a virtual design. In the prospective study, participants were assigned to cohorts based on the clinical history participants reported in a screening survey and a study questionnaire. In the prospective study, whole blood, serum and a nasopharyngeal or oropharyngeal swab were collected from each participant by mobile phlebotomists. Participants in the prospective study had the option to provide additional blood draws and questionnaires over a roughly two-month period. Blood samples from the prospective study were shipped frozen or at room temperature prior to DNA extraction. The germline V gene (reference sequence) specifies SGHNT as CDR1 and YYREEE as CDR2. The CDR3 measures 15 amino acids from cysteine to phenylalanine. Solely the CDR3 DNA is kept, with 45 bases framed from the first base. V and J lose 4 bases and 3 bases, and a span of 17 bases separates them.

TCRbeta CDR3 regions were amplified from genomic DNA using the immunoSEQ Assay, a bias-controlled multiplex PCR. The original pipeline was this. The number of nucleated cells in each sample was estimated from the amplification of reference gene primers within the assay. Sequence reads were collapsed and filtered to measure the absolute abundance of every unique TCRbeta CDR3 rearrangement. For each sample, productive Simpson clonality was calculated as the square root of Simpson's diversity index across productive rearrangements. TCRdb stores this immuneACCESS table with in-frame sequences only. Part of the clones is absent; in the studies checked, under half of the shortfall reflects unresolved V genes, and no reason is known for the rest. Clone size and V and J calls were adopted from that table, with D and trimming inferred from the DNA. Across this sample there are about 170,000 clones, with roughly 85% seen only once. The biggest ten clones account for roughly 20% of the sample.

With regard to this clone: The clone's antigen remains unknown. Per-base qualities were not stored, and no clone one base away is much larger.

Sequencing was carried out using PBMCs or T cells enriched from blood (not recorded which). The receptor was derived from a woman in her sixties or seventies in a cohort exposed to, infected with or recovered from COVID-19 (not recorded which). The receptor chain draws on TRBV5-4 and TRBJ2-7; TRBD1 is perhaps the D gene, given 6 matching bases. The DNA is as follows: TGTGCCAGCAGCAATCAGGGGAAGATCGTCTACGAGCAGTACTTC. Translated, this gives CASSNQGKIVYEQYF. With the portions outside the CDR3 filled from the reference TRBV5-4 and TRBJ2-7 genes, the complete variable region becomes ETGVTQSPTHLIKTRGQQVTLRCSSQSGHNTVSWYQQALGQGPQFIFQYYREEENGRGNFPPRFSGLQFPNYSSELNVNALELDDSALYLCASSNQGKIVYEQYFGPGTRLTVT.